This record concerns one TCR beta chain sequence. Antigen unknown. The data are from a study of cytomegalovirus exposure and HLA in healthy donors. Whole-study findings and limits: According to a later analysis, TCR clusters from the first cohort tended to co-occur in the roughly 130 validation repertoires. The classifier reportedly diagnosed cytomegalovirus status with high specificity and sensitivity.

Data came from immunoSEQ multiplex PCR; TCRdb stores just in-frame clones and leaves some out. The sample shows some 130,000 clones, 80% to 90% of them seen only once. Looked up from germline, CDR1 is WNHNN and CDR2 is SYGVQD (reference sequence). V was clipped by 3 bases and J by 4 bases, with 9 bases between them. The CDR3 covers 13 residues. This sequence joins TRBV10-1 and TRBJ1-1; a possible D gene is TRBD1 (5 bases). Source material: PBMCs. This sequence was found in a young woman in good health and CMV-seronegative. The CDR3 DNA follows: TGCGCCAGCAGTGAAAACGGGGGCACTGAAGCTTTCTTT. Encoded protein: CASSENGGTEAFF.